Following are 6 T cell receptor beta chains from one sample sequenced in a study of CD8 T cells in ankylosing spondylitis. General study points: A TCR beta motif of 8 or 9 highly homologous variants appeared characteristic of ankylosing spondylitis blood.

One entry per CDR3 protein results from TCRdb running MiXCR on the 5' RACE reads. This table holds 450,000 to 550,000 distinct CDR3 sequences, under 5.5% found once. Their antigens are not known. Sequencing was carried out using blood, either unsorted or a sorted T cell fraction (not recorded which). Receptor source: a male donor with ankylosing spondylitis.

The table lists this clonotype with many counts. Here the CDR3 reads CASSSQTGSYNSPLHF. The CDR3 nucleotides are TGTGCCAGCAGTTCCCAGACAGGCTCCTATAATTCACCCCTCCACTTT. The rearrangement uses TRBV28 and TRBJ1-6; D may be TRBD1 (6 bases). V gave up 4 bases and J gave up 0 bases, with 10 bases separating them. Germline lookup yields CDR1 MDHEN and CDR2 SYDVKM. The CDR3 is 16 amino acids.

This clonotype was seen repeatedly, ten times or more. This chain uses TRBV28 with TRBJ2-5; the match to TRBD1 covers 9 bases. Trimming removed 5 bases from V and 5 bases from J; junction bases left unmatched: 3. The V gene's germline CDR1 is MDHEN and CDR2 SYDVKM. The CDR3 has 13 residues. CDR3 bases: TGTGCCAGCAGTAAAGGGACAGGGGAGACCCAGTACTTC. Translating it yields CASSKGTGETQYF.

This clonotype was recorded at least ten times. The chain is built from TRBV27 and TRBJ1-2, with D maybe TRBD1 (6 bases). The CDR3 totals 16 residues. Germline values: CDR1 MNHEY, CDR2 SMNVEV (reference sequence). V lost 4 bases, J lost 4 bases, and 19 bases lay in between. The CDR3 DNA reads as TGTGCCAGCAGTTATAGCGGGGGGCCCGTGGGCTATGGCTACACCTTC. Protein sequence: CASSYSGGPVGYGYTF.

At least ten counts were recorded for this clonotype. The chain joins TRBV4-2 to TRBJ1-1, with 8 bases matching TRBD1. Losses at the gene ends were 6 bases for V and 2 bases for J; bases not matched to a gene: 8. Germline V gene lookup returns CDR1 LGHNA and CDR2 YNFKEQ. CDR3 length: 15 amino acids. CDR3 in amino acids: CASRPPGQANTEAFF. CDR3 DNA: TGTGCCAGCAGACCTCCGGGACAGGCTAACACTGAAGCTTTCTTT.

This clonotype showed up many times. The gene calls are TRBV7-8 and TRBJ2-1; either TRBD1 or TRBD2 may supply D (6 bases each). Germline V gene lookup returns CDR1 SGHVS and CDR2 FQNEAQ. The V end was cut by 2 bases, the J end by 2 bases, with 16 bases between. The CDR3 spans 17 residues. The CDR3 bases are TGTGCCAGCAGCTTACTGGGCGGGACACTTACCTACAATGAGCAGTTCTTC. Protein sequence: CASSLLGGTLTYNEQFF.

This clonotype came up a few times. The rearrangement uses TRBV11-2 and TRBJ2-5, with 11 bases identical to TRBD2. V was pared by 1 base and J by 5 bases, with 9 bases of the junction left unmatched. The CDR3 totals 17 residues. Germline assignment: CDR1 SGHAT and CDR2 FQNNGV. CDR3 DNA sequence: TGTGCCAGCAGCTTAGGAGTAGCGGGGGGGCAAGAGGAGACCCAGTACTTC. Protein sequence: CASSLGVAGGQEETQYF.